These 23 T cell receptor beta chains were all obtained from the same sample, sequenced in a study of blood T cell repertoires in COVID-19. Sequencing was performed with immunoSEQ multiplex PCR; in TCRdb, only in-frame clones are kept and a portion is missing. The data contain approximately 100,000 clones, around 85% of them seen just once; the ten biggest clones take up roughly 10%. The sample taken for sequencing was peripheral blood. These receptors all come from a woman at least 80 years old with acute or convalescent COVID-19.

V and J are TRBV6-2 or TRBV6-3 and TRBJ1-6, with 7 bases lining up with TRBD1. The trim removed 0 bases at V and 10 bases at J, leaving 6 bases unmatched. The CDR3 totals 15 residues. In germline, CDR1 is MNHEY, CDR2 SVGEGT. CDR3 sequence (DNA): TGTGCCAGCAGTTACTCGGGGTCAGGGGGATCACCCCTCCACTTT. It yields the protein CASSYSGSGGSPLHF.

The genes are TRBV2 and TRBJ1-1, with 7 bases lining up with TRBD1. Trimming took 6 bases from V and 0 from J; bases not matched to a gene: 4. This CDR3 spans 14 amino acids. Germline-derived CDR1 and CDR2 are SNHLY and FYNNEI. The CDR3 reads CASREDRLNTEAFF. DNA for the CDR3: TGTGCCAGCAGGGAGGACAGGTTGAACACTGAAGCTTTCTTT.

V and J are TRBV19 and TRBJ2-7, with 8 bases lining up with TRBD1. V shed 2 bases and J 6 bases; nucleotides not matched to a gene: 3. Germline values: CDR1 LNHDA, CDR2 SQIVND (reference sequence). CDR3 size: 13 residues. The CDR3 sequence: CASSISGGAEQYV. DNA of the CDR3: TGTGCCAGTAGTATATCAGGGGGCGCCGAGCAGTACGTC.

The rearrangement uses TRBV4-3 and TRBJ1-4, with a weak D call TRBD1 (6 bases). Germline assignment: CDR1 LGHNA and CDR2 YSLEER. The CDR3 loop spans 17 amino acids. V lost 0 bases to trimming and J lost 7 bases, with 18 bases between them. For the CDR3, the DNA is TGCGCCAGCAGCCAAGATAGGAGGGGGGGGTATGCTGAAAAACTGTTTTTT. This codes for CASSQDRRGGYAEKLFF.

This clone was counted once. This chain joins TRBV18 and TRBJ2-7, with 7 bases aligning to TRBD2. CDR1 KGHSH and CDR2 LQKENI come from the germline V gene. With 0 bases clipped from V and 6 bases from J, the junction kept 8 bases outside the gene matches. CDR3 length equals 15 residues. CDR3 sequence: CASSPPVTGGGEQYF. The CDR3 region has the DNA TGTGCCAGCTCACCACCGGTTACGGGAGGAGGCGAGCAGTACTTC.

This clone was observed once. The rearrangement links TRBV5-4 to TRBJ2-7; the match to TRBD2 covers 7 bases. J gave up 7 bases and V 3 bases, and 10 bases lay outside the gene matches. Germline-derived CDR1 and CDR2 are SGHNT and YYREEE (reference sequence). This CDR3 is 14 amino acids long. The CDR3 DNA is TGTGCCAGCAGCTCCTCACAAACAGCGGGGGAGCAGTACTTC. Translation gives CASSSSQTAGEQYF.

CDR3 region: CASSQGDRGGEKLFF. The CDR3, as DNA: TGCGCCAGCAGCCAAGGAGACAGGGGCGGAGAAAAACTGTTTTTT. V is TRBV4-3 and J is TRBJ1-4; 8 bases agree with TRBD1. CDR1 and CDR2 (germline): LGHNA, YSLEER. After removal of 1 base from V and 8 bases from J, the junction contained 6 bases not matched to a gene. This CDR3 region has 15 residues.

The V gene is TRBV28, the J gene TRBJ2-3, with 8 positions matching TRBD2. Germline V gene data show CDR1 as MDHEN and CDR2 as SYDVKM. J was trimmed by 6 bases and V by 11 bases; bases with no gene match: 16. The CDR3 loop spans 15 amino acids. The CDR3 here is CASLSAGTRLDTQYF. The CDR3 DNA is TGTGCCTCCCTTTCGGCGGGGACTAGATTGGATACGCAGTATTTT.

This clone was recorded only once. The gene calls are TRBV24-1 and TRBJ2-5; 15 positions agree with TRBD2. Germline-derived CDR1 and CDR2 are KGHDR and SFDVKD. Losses at the gene ends were 7 bases for V and 4 bases for J; bases not matched to a gene: 3. CDR3 length: 15 amino acids. CDR3 residues: CATSRTSGGGETQYF. CDR3 coding DNA: TGTGCCACCAGCCGGACTAGCGGGGGGGGAGAGACCCAGTACTTC.

Concerning this clone: At the DNA level, this CDR3 is encoded by other sequences in the same sample as well. The CDR3 DNA is TGTGCCAGCTCCCCGGACAGGGCGAGAAATTCACCCCTCCACTTT. It specifies CASSPDRARNSPLHF. The chain is built from TRBV18 and TRBJ1-6; TRBD1 matches at 8 bases. V dropped 6 bases and J dropped 7; count of bases not matched to a gene: 8. The CDR3 loop spans 15 amino acids. Germline V gene lookup returns CDR1 KGHSH and CDR2 LQKENI.

The rearrangement uses TRBV28 and TRBJ2-3, with 10 bases fitting TRBD1. Germline trimming cut 6 bases from V and 3 bases from J; bases unmatched to any gene: 6. This CDR3 region has 15 residues. CDR1 MDHEN and CDR2 SYDVKM come from the germline V gene. The CDR3 region has the DNA TGTGCCAGCAGCAACCGACAGGGGGCAACAGATACGCAGTATTTT. This sequence encodes CASSNRQGATDTQYF.

This sequence joins TRBV3-1 (or the pseudogene TRBV3-2) and TRBJ1-3, with 9 bases fitting TRBD1. The CDR3 runs to 14 residues. Looked up from germline, CDR1 is LGHDT and CDR2 is YNNKEL (reference sequence). With 7 bases clipped from V and 2 bases from J, the junction kept 3 bases outside the gene matches. This chain's CDR3 is CASTWTGAGNTIYF. The CDR3 nucleotides read TGTGCCAGCACCTGGACAGGGGCTGGAAACACCATATATTTT.

The V call is TRBV6-5, the J call TRBJ2-3; D remains unclear. This CDR3 spans 13 amino acids. V lost 7 bases and J 4 bases, leaving 12 bases between the germline ends. Germline V gives CDR1 MNHEY, CDR2 SVGAGI. CDR3 in DNA: TGTGCCAGCAAGACCCCCAGCGCAGATACGCAGTATTTT. This translates into CASKTPSADTQYF.

The rearrangement uses TRBV11-3 and TRBJ2-1, with TRBD1 matching over 10 bases. CDR1 SGHNT and CDR2 YENEEA come from the germline V gene. V lost 5 bases, J lost 4 bases, and 5 bases stayed unmatched. The CDR3 has 15 residues. CDR3 region: CASSPGTGVYNEQFF. Written as DNA, the CDR3 is TGTGCCAGCAGCCCCGGGACAGGGGTGTACAATGAGCAGTTCTTC.

DNA for the CDR3: TGTGCCAGCAGTTACACGGGTTCTGGGCAGTTCTTC. Protein: CASSYTGSGQFF. The J gene is TRBJ2-1, the V gene TRBV6-2 or TRBV6-3; D remains ambiguous. V gave up 2 bases and J gave up 12 bases, with 11 bases separating them. Germline V CDR1 and CDR2: MNHEY, SVGEGT. This CDR3 spans 12 amino acids.

This clone was counted once. The J gene is TRBJ2-7, the V gene TRBV15, with 8 positions matching TRBD1. The CDR3 extends over 14 amino acids. CDR1 and CDR2 (germline): LNHNV, YYDKDF (reference sequence). Trimming took 2 bases from V and 6 from J; bases not matched to a gene: 6. The CDR3 DNA reads as TGTGCCACCAGCAGACTAAGTACAGGGGGCGAGCAGTACTTC. This encodes CATSRLSTGGEQYF.

On this clone: Relative to the germline gene, one junction end is altered; a read error may explain this. This chain connects TRBV5-6 to TRBJ1-2; a possible D gene is TRBD1 (5 bases). The CDR3 totals 13 residues. CDR1 is SGHDT and CDR2 is YYEEEE in the germline V gene. The CDR3 DNA follows: TGTGCCAGCAGTTTGGGACGCTCGGGTGGCTACACCTTC. This sequence encodes CASSLGRSGGYTF.

The CDR3 spells CASSTRTGNTEAFF. The CDR3 DNA is TGCGCCAGCAGCACACGGACAGGGAACACTGAAGCTTTCTTT. The J gene is TRBJ1-1, the V gene TRBV5-1; 7 nucleotides match TRBD1. Germline V gene sequence: CDR1 SGHRS, CDR2 YFSETQ. The CDR3 is 14 residues long. The trim removed 4 bases at V and 1 base at J, leaving 4 bases unmatched.

The rearrangement links TRBV6-5 to TRBJ1-2, with 11 bases that match TRBD1. This CDR3 comprises 13 residues. In germline, CDR1 is MNHEY, CDR2 SVGAGI. The V gene end was trimmed by 5 bases and the J gene end by 8 bases; junction bases not matched to a gene: 4. The CDR3 sequence is CASSPDRGRGYTF. DNA for the CDR3: TGTGCCAGCAGTCCGGACAGGGGGCGAGGCTACACCTTC.

This chain connects TRBV19 to TRBJ2-4; 8 bases are shared with TRBD1. Germline V gene lookup returns CDR1 LNHDA and CDR2 SQIVND (reference sequence). The CDR3 has 15 residues. V shed 6 bases and J 0 bases; nucleotides not matched to a gene: 4. The chain's CDR3 is CASRPGGLAKNIQYF. CDR3 nucleotides: TGTGCCAGTAGGCCAGGGGGCCTAGCCAAAAACATTCAGTACTTC. The full variable domain, in which reference TRBV19 and TRBJ2-4 provide the parts outside the CDR3, is DGGITQSPKYLFRKEGQNVTLSCEQNLNHDAMYWYRQDPGQGLRLIYYSQIVNDFQKGDIAEGYSVSREKKESFPLTVTSAQKNPTAFYLCASRPGGLAKNIQYFGAGTRLSVL.

The chain couples TRBV6-5 to TRBJ1-3, with D tentatively TRBD1 (5 bases). Trimming shortened V by 10 bases and J by 9 bases, and 16 bases separated the two germline ends. Germline CDR1 reads MNHEY; CDR2 reads SVGAGI. This CDR3 region has 12 residues. This CDR3 is CATRQGVGTIYF. CDR3 DNA: TGTGCCACCCGGCAAGGGGTAGGCACCATATATTTT.

The chain employs TRBV3-1 (or the pseudogene TRBV3-2) and TRBJ1-1, with D unresolved. The CDR3 is made up of 14 amino acids. V was trimmed by 3 bases and J by 3 bases, leaving 11 bases between them. Germline V gene sequence: CDR1 LGHDT, CDR2 YNNKEL (reference sequence). CDR3 protein: CASSQGRKYTEAFF. CDR3 DNA sequence: TGTGCCAGCAGCCAGGGCCGCAAGTACACTGAAGCTTTCTTT.

The chain recombines TRBV15 with TRBJ1-4, with D possibly matching TRBD1 (5 bases). Germline V CDR1 and CDR2: LNHNV, YYDKDF (reference sequence). CDR3 length equals 15 residues. Trimming took off 1 base at V and 7 bases at J, with 13 bases between the two ends. DNA of the CDR3: TGTGCCACCAGCAGAGCGGAGGGGCCAATTGAAAAACTGTTTTTT. This sequence encodes CATSRAEGPIEKLFF. Looking up the rest from reference TRBV15 and TRBJ1-4 gives the full variable domain: DAMVIQNPRYQVTQFGKPVTLSCSQTLNHNVMYWYQQKSSQAPKLLFHYYDKDFNNEADTPDNFQSRRPNTSFCFLDIRSPGLGDTAMYLCATSRAEGPIEKLFFGSGTQLSVL.